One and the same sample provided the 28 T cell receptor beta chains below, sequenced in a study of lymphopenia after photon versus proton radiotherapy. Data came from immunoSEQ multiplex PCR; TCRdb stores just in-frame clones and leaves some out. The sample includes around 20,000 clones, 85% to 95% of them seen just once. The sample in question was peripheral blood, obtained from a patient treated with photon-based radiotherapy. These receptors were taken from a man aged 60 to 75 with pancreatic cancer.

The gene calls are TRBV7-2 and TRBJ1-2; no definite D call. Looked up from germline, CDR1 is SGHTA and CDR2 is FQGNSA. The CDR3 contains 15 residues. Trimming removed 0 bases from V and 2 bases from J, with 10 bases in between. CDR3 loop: CASSLATTTNYGYTF. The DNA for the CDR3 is TGTGCCAGCAGCTTAGCCACAACCACCAACTATGGCTACACCTTC.

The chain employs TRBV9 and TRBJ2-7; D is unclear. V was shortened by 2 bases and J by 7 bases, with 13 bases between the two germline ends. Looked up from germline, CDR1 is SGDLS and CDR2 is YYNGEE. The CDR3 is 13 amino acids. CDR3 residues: CASSVASLGEQYF. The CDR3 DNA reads TGTGCCAGCAGCGTCGCCAGCTTGGGGGAGCAGTACTTC.

CDR3 sequence reads: CASSLYRAGGYTF. The DNA of the CDR3 is TGTGCCAGCAGCTTGTATCGCGCGGGTGGCTACACCTTC. The chain carries TRBV5-6 and TRBJ1-2; D uncertain. Germline V gives CDR1 SGHDT, CDR2 YYEEEE. Trimming stripped 1 base from V and 7 bases from J, with 11 bases between. The CDR3 loop spans 13 amino acids.

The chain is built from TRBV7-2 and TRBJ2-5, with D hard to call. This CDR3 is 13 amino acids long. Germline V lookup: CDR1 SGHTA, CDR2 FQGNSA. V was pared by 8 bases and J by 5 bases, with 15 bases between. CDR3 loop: CASRLGYLETQYF. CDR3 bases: TGTGCCAGCCGGTTGGGCTACCTCGAGACCCAGTACTTC.

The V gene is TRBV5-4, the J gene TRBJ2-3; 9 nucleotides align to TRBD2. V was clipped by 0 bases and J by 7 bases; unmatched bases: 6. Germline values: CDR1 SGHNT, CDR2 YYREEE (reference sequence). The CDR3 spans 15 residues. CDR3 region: CASSLGISGGYTQYF. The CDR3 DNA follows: TGTGCCAGCAGCTTGGGTATTAGCGGGGGTTATACGCAGTATTTT.

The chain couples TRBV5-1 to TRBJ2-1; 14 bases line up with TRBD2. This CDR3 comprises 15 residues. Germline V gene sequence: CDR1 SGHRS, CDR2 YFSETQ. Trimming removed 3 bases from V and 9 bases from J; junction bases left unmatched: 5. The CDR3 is CASSSGLAGGLEQFF. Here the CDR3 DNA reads TGCGCCAGCAGCTCCGGACTAGCGGGGGGCCTTGAGCAGTTCTTC.

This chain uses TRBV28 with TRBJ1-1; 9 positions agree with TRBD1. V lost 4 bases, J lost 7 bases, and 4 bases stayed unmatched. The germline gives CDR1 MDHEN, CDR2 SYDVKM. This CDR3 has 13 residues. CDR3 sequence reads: CASSSGTGIEAFF. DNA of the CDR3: TGTGCCAGCAGTTCCGGGACAGGGATTGAAGCTTTCTTT.

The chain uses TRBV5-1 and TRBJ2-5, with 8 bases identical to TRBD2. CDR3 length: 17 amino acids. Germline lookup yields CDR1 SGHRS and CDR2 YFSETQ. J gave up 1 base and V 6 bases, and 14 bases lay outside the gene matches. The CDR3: CASNFPQASGFQETQYF. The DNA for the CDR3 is TGCGCCAGCAACTTCCCCCAGGCTAGCGGGTTCCAAGAGACCCAGTACTTC.

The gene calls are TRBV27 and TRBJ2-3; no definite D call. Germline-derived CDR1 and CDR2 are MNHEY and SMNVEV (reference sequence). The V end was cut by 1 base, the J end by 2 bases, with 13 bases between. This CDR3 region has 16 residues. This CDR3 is CASSLLAASITDTQYF. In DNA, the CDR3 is TGTGCCAGCAGTTTATTGGCAGCGTCTATCACAGATACGCAGTATTTT.

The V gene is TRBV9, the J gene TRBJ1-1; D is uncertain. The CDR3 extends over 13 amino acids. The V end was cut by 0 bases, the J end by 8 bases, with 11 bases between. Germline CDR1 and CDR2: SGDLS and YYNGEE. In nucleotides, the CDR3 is TGTGCCAGCAGCGTAGGGCCGGGGAAGGAAGCTTTCTTT. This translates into CASSVGPGKEAFF.

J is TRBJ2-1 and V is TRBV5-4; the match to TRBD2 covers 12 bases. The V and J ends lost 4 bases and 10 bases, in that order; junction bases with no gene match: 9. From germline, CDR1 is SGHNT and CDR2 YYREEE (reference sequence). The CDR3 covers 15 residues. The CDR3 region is CASSHRTSGASEQFF. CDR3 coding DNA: TGTGCCAGCAGCCATAGGACTAGCGGGGCGTCGGAGCAGTTCTTC.

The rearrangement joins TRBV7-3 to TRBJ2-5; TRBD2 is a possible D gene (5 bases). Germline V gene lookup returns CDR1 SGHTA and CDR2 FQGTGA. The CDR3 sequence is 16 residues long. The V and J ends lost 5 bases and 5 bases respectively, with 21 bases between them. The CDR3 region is CASSRLGPKRSETQYF. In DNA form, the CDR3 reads TGTGCCAGCAGCCGCCTGGGCCCTAAGCGGTCGGAGACCCAGTACTTC.

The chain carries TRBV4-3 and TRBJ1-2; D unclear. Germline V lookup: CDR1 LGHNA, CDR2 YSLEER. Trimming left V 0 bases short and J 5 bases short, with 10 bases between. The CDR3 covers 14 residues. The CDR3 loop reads CASSQDGKGYGYTF. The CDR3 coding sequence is TGCGCCAGCAGCCAAGATGGAAAAGGATATGGCTACACCTTC.

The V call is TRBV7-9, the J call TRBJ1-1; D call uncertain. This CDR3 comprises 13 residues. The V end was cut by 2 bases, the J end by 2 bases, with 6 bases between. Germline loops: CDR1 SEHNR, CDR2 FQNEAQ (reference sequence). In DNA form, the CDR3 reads TGTGCCAGCAGCTTATACGGAAACACTGAAGCTTTCTTT. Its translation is CASSLYGNTEAFF. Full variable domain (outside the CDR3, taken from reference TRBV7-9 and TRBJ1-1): DTGVSQNPRHKITKRGQNVTFRCDPISEHNRLYWYRQTLGQGPEFLTYFQNEAQLEKSRLLSDRFSAERPKGSFSTLEIQRTEQGDSAMYLCASSLYGNTEAFFGQGTRLTVV.

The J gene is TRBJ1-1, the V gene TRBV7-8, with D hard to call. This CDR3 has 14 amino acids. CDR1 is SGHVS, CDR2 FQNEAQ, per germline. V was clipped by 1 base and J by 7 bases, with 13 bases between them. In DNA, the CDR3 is TGTGCCAGCAGCTTAGGGGTTGGGCCTCGTGAAGCTTTCTTT. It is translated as CASSLGVGPREAFF. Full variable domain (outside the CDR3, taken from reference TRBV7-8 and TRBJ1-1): GAGVSQSPRYKVAKRGQDVALRCDPISGHVSLFWYQQALGQGPEFLTYFQNEAQLDKSGLPSDRFFAERPEGSVSTLKIQRTQQEDSAVYLCASSLGVGPREAFFGQGTRLTVV.

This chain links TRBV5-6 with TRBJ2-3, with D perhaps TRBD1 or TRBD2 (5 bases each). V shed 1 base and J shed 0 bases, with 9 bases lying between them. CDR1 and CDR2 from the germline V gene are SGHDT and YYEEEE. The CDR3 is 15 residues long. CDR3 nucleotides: TGTGCCAGCAGCTTGTGGGGGACCAGCACAGATACGCAGTATTTT. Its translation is CASSLWGTSTDTQYF. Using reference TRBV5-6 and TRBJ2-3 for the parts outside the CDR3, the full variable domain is DAGVTQSPTHLIKTRGQQVTLRCSPKSGHDTVSWYQQALGQGPQFIFQYYEEEERQRGNFPDRFSGHQFPNYSSELNVNALLLGDSALYLCASSLWGTSTDTQYFGPGTRLTVL.

In DNA form, the CDR3 reads TGTGCCAGCAGCTTACGCCGGGGCTTCTACAATGAGCAGTTCTTC. Translation: CASSLRRGFYNEQFF. The rearrangement joins TRBV7-8 to TRBJ2-1; D is tentatively TRBD1 or TRBD2 (5 bases each). V shed 2 bases and J shed 3 bases, with 11 bases lying between them. The germline CDR1 and CDR2 sequences are SGHVS and FQNEAQ. This CDR3 comprises 15 residues.

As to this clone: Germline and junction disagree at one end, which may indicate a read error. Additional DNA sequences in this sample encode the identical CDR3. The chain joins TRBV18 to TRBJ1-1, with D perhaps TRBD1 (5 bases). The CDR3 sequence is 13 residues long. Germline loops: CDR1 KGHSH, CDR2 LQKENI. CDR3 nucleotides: TGTGCCAGCTCACGAACGATGGGGGGTGAAGCCTTCTTT. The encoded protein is CASSRTMGGEAFF.

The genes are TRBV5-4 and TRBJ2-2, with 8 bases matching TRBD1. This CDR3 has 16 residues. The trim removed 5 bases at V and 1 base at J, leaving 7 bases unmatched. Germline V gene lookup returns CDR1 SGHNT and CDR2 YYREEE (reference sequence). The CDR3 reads CASRFEQGVNTGELFF. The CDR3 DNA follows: TGTGCCAGCAGATTTGAACAGGGGGTGAACACCGGGGAGCTGTTTTTT.

The CDR3 region has the DNA TGTGCCAGCACCCGACAGGGAGGTCAGCCCCAGCATTTT. It is translated as CASTRQGGQPQHF. The chain links TRBV2 to TRBJ1-5, with 7 positions matching TRBD1. CDR1 and CDR2 from the germline V gene are SNHLY and FYNNEI. The length of the CDR3 is 13 residues. V dropped 7 bases and J dropped 6; count of bases not matched to a gene: 6.

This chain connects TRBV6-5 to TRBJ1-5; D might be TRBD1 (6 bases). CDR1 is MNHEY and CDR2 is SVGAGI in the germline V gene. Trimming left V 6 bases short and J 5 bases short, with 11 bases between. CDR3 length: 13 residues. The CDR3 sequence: CASSARGDQPQHF. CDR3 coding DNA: TGTGCCAGCAGCGCCAGGGGCGATCAGCCCCAGCATTTT.

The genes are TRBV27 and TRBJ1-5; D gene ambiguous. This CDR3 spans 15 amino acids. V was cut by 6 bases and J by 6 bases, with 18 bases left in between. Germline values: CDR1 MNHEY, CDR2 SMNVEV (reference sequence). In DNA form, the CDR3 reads TGTGCCAGCAGCTGGAGATATGAGGGTAGTCAGCCCCAGCATTTT. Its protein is CASSWRYEGSQPQHF.

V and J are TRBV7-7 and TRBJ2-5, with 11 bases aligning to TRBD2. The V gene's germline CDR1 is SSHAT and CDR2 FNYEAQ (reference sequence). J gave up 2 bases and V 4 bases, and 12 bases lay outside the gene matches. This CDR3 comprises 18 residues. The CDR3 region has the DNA TGTGCCAGCAGCTCAATAGGCGGGACTAGCGGAGCTCAAGAGACCCAGTACTTC. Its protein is CASSSIGGTSGAQETQYF.

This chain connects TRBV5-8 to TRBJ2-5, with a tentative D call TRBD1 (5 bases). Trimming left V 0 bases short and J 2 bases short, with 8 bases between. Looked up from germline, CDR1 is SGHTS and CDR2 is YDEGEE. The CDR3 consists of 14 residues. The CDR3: CASSLGQIQETQYF. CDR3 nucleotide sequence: TGTGCCAGCAGCTTGGGACAGATTCAAGAGACCCAGTACTTC.

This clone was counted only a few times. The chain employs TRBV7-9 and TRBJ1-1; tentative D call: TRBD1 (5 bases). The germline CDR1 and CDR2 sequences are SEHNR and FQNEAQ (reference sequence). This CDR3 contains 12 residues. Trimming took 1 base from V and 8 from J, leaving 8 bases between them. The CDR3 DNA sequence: TGTGCCAGCAGCTTAGTCAGGGCCGAAGCTTTCTTT. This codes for CASSLVRAEAFF. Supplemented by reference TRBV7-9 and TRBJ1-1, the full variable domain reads DTGVSQNPRHKITKRGQNVTFRCDPISEHNRLYWYRQTLGQGPEFLTYFQNEAQLEKSRLLSDRFSAERPKGSFSTLEIQRTEQGDSAMYLCASSLVRAEAFFGQGTRLTVV.

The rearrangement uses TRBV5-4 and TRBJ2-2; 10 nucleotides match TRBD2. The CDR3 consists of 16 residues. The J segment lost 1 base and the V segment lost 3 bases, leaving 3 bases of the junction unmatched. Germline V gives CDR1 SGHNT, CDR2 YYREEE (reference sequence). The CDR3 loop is CASSSVAGGNTGELFF. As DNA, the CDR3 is TGTGCCAGCAGCTCGGTAGCGGGGGGGAACACCGGGGAGCTGTTTTTT.

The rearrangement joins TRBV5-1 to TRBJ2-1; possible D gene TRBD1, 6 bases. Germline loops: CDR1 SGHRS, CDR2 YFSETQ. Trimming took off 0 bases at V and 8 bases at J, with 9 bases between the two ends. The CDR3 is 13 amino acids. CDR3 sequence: CASSLDRADEQFF. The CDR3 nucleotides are TGCGCCAGCAGCTTGGACAGGGCCGATGAGCAGTTCTTC.

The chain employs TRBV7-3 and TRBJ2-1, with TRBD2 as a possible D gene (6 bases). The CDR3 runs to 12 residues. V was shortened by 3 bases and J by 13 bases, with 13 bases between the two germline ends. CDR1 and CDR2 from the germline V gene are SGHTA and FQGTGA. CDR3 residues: CASSFPGSGQFF. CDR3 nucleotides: TGTGCCAGCAGCTTCCCGGGTAGCGGACAGTTCTTC.